The 32 T cell receptor beta chains reported below all come from one sample, sequenced in a study of neurological immune-mediated disorders. Each CDR3 protein is one row after TCRdb ran MiXCR on the 5' RACE reads. The table records 50,000 to 80,000 distinct CDR3 sequences, 4.5% of them present only once. The sequencing input was PBMCs. These receptors were taken from a man aged 30-40 years with multiple sclerosis.

This clonotype was counted a few times. The chain employs TRBV5-1 and TRBJ2-3, with D unresolved. This CDR3 has 15 residues. Trimming took 3 bases from V and 2 from J, leaving 13 bases between them. The V gene's germline CDR1 is SGHRS and CDR2 YFSETQ. CDR3 nucleotides: TGCGCCAGCAGCTCCCCGGCCTTATACACAGATACGCAGTATTTT. It is translated as CASSSPALYTDTQYF.

This clonotype was recorded at least ten times. The CDR3 is CASRSIGSAYEQYV. The CDR3, as DNA: TGTGCCAGCAGATCCATCGGTAGCGCATACGAGCAGTACGTC. The J gene is TRBJ2-7, the V gene TRBV5-6, with TRBD2 as a possible D gene (5 bases). Trimming took 5 bases from V and 4 from J, leaving 16 bases between them. Germline lookup yields CDR1 SGHDT and CDR2 YYEEEE. The CDR3 has 14 amino acids.

This clonotype has more than one count but fewer than ten. The J gene is TRBJ1-2, the V gene TRBV5-1; possible D gene TRBD1, 6 bases. The CDR3 runs to 16 residues. Germline loops: CDR1 SGHRS, CDR2 YFSETQ. V shed 1 base and J shed 5 bases, with 18 bases lying between them. CDR3 coding DNA: TGCGCCAGCAGCTTGAAAGGTGGAACAGGGCAATATGGCTACACCTTC. Residues: CASSLKGGTGQYGYTF.

Ten or more counts support this clonotype. This chain links TRBV10-3 with TRBJ1-2, with D hard to call. The germline V and J ends were trimmed by 8 bases and 4 bases, with 14 bases remaining between them. Germline V gene lookup returns CDR1 ENHRY and CDR2 SYGVKD. There are 13 residues in the CDR3. The CDR3 loop is CAILPGEGYGYTF. The CDR3 DNA is TGTGCCATCCTCCCCGGGGAGGGCTATGGCTACACCTTC.

This clonotype has ten or more counts. The CDR3 nucleotides read TGTGCCAGCAGCCGGGGACAGACTAATGAAAAACTGTTTTTT. Translated, it gives CASSRGQTNEKLFF. The V gene is TRBV7-9, the J gene TRBJ1-4; TRBD1 agrees at 7 bases. The CDR3 length is 14 residues. With V trimmed by 5 bases and J by 2 bases, 2 bases remained unmatched. Germline V gene lookup returns CDR1 SEHNR and CDR2 FQNEAQ (reference sequence).

This clonotype was found many times. The gene calls are TRBV20-1 and TRBJ2-7; D remains ambiguous. CDR1 and CDR2 from the germline V gene are DFQATT and SNEGSKA (reference sequence). Trimming removed 3 bases at V and 4 bases at J, with 13 bases between. This CDR3 contains 13 residues. CDR3 loop: CSARPLVLYEQYF. CDR3 bases: TGCAGTGCTAGGCCTTTGGTCCTTTACGAGCAGTACTTC.

Concerning this clonotype: This may come from a read error, since a much larger clone is one base off. No conserved phenylalanine or tryptophan ends this CDR3, so it is likely a read error. The rearrangement joins TRBV4-1 to TRBJ2-1; unclear D gene. The germline V gene encodes CDR1 MGHRA and CDR2 YSYEKL. The CDR3 runs to 15 residues. The germline V and J ends were trimmed by 4 bases and 0 bases, with 10 bases remaining between them. In nucleotides, the CDR3 is TGCGCCAGCAGCCCTGACTTGAGCTCCTACAATGAGCAGTTCCTC. It codes for CASSPDLSSYNEQFL.

The chain joins TRBV10-2 to TRBJ1-4, with unresolved D. The CDR3 has 15 residues. From germline, CDR1 is WSHSY and CDR2 SAAADI. Trimming pared 0 bases from V and 0 bases from J, leaving 5 bases between. The CDR3 DNA sequence: TGCGCCAGCAGTGAGTCCTCAGCAACTAATGAAAAACTGTTTTTT. Protein product: CASSESSATNEKLFF.

This clonotype has at least ten counts. CDR3 amino acids: CASSFATEAFF. The CDR3 bases are TGTGCCAGCAGCTTTGCCACTGAAGCTTTCTTT. This rearrangement joins TRBV7-8 to TRBJ1-1; D not certain. The CDR3 is 11 amino acids. The germline gives CDR1 SGHVS, CDR2 FQNEAQ. The germline V and J ends were trimmed by 3 bases and 4 bases, with 3 bases remaining between them.

This clonotype was counted a few times. A much larger clone is a single base away; this may be a read error. The genes are TRBV20-1 and TRBJ2-3; possibly TRBD2 for D (5 bases). CDR1 is DFQATT and CDR2 is SNEGSKA in the germline V gene (reference sequence). V was shortened by 6 bases and J by 1 base, with 20 bases between the two germline ends. The CDR3 length is 16 residues. The DNA for the CDR3 is TGCAGTGCGGAAAGGACTGATTGGACGGGCACAGATACGCAGTATTTT. This codes for CSAERTDWTGTDTQYF.

This clonotype was counted ten times or more. The chain is built from TRBV5-1 and TRBJ1-5; no definite D call. This CDR3 spans 13 amino acids. The germline gives CDR1 SGHRS, CDR2 YFSETQ. Trimming cost V 0 bases and J 9 bases, with 10 bases left between them. CDR3 loop: CASSLDLGTPQHF. CDR3 bases: TGCGCCAGCAGCTTGGATTTGGGAACGCCCCAGCATTTT.

This clonotype appeared many times. The DNA of the CDR3 is TGTGCCAGCAGCTTAGCTAGCGGGGGGCACGCAGATACGCAGTATTTT. Amino acids: CASSLASGGHADTQYF. V gene TRBV7-3 combines with J gene TRBJ2-3; 11 bases match TRBD2. V lost 2 bases, J lost 4 bases, and 5 bases stayed unmatched. The CDR3 loop spans 16 amino acids. Germline V gene lookup returns CDR1 SGHTA and CDR2 FQGTGA.

At least ten counts were recorded for this clonotype. The chain carries TRBV6-6 and TRBJ1-5; tentatively, D is TRBD1 (6 bases). Per germline, CDR1 MNHNY and CDR2 SVGAGI (reference sequence). V was cut by 6 bases and J by 11 bases, with 14 bases left in between. The CDR3 sequence is 12 residues long. This chain's CDR3 is CASSHGQIAQHF. As DNA, the CDR3 is TGTGCCAGCAGCCACGGACAGATCGCCCAGCATTTT.

This clonotype was picked up many times. This chain connects TRBV5-1 to TRBJ2-5; TRBD2 is a possible D gene (5 bases). Trimming stripped 4 bases from V and 5 bases from J, with 15 bases between. Germline V gene lookup returns CDR1 SGHRS and CDR2 YFSETQ. The CDR3 spans 14 residues. As DNA, the CDR3 is TGCGCCAGCAGCCCCGGACGGAGGCGGGAGACCCAGTACTTC. Translation gives CASSPGRRRETQYF.

There are many counts of this clonotype. The chain is built from TRBV5-1 and TRBJ1-6, with D tentatively TRBD1 (5 bases). The CDR3 consists of 14 residues. Looked up from germline, CDR1 is SGHRS and CDR2 is YFSETQ. Trimming removed 3 bases at V and 11 bases at J, with 15 bases between. The CDR3 is CASSYSGGFAPLHF. CDR3 nucleotides: TGCGCCAGCAGCTATAGTGGGGGTTTCGCACCCCTCCACTTT.

There are many counts of this clonotype. V gene TRBV7-8 combines with J gene TRBJ2-6, with TRBD2 as a possible D gene (7 bases). The CDR3 contains 16 residues. V dropped 4 bases and J dropped 4 bases, with 14 bases sitting between them. CDR1 and CDR2 (germline): SGHVS, FQNEAQ. The CDR3 sequence: CASSSSGGQGANVLTF. The CDR3 nucleotides are TGTGCCAGCAGCTCCTCCGGGGGGCAGGGGGCCAACGTCCTGACTTTC.

This clonotype was seen repeatedly, ten times or more. V and J are TRBV10-3 and TRBJ1-1, with 7 bases fitting TRBD1. Trimming took 2 bases from V and 7 from J; bases not matched to a gene: 10. Germline CDR1 reads ENHRY; CDR2 reads SYGVKD. There are 15 residues in the CDR3. This CDR3 is CAISEGGQPSSEAFF. CDR3 bases: TGTGCCATCAGTGAGGGGGGACAGCCATCGAGTGAAGCTTTCTTT.

With regard to this clonotype: A much larger clonotype is one base distant, so this may be a read error. The chain joins TRBV18 to TRBJ1-2; no firm D call. Germline lookup yields CDR1 KGHSH and CDR2 LQKENI. The CDR3 is 11 amino acids. The CDR3 nucleotides are TGTGTCAGCTCACCCGGGGATGGCTACACCTTC. It yields the protein CVSSPGDGYTF.

In this sample, this clonotype turned up many times. The V and J genes are TRBV5-1 and TRBJ1-4, with a tentative D call TRBD1 (5 bases). The CDR3 totals 15 residues. Germline V gives CDR1 SGHRS, CDR2 YFSETQ. V was cut by 1 base and J by 8 bases, with 15 bases left in between. CDR3 residues: CASSLIPGIEEKLFF. The DNA of the CDR3 is TGCGCCAGCAGCTTGATTCCAGGGATTGAAGAAAAACTGTTTTTT.

The table lists this clonotype with many counts. This chain links TRBV20-1 with TRBJ1-4, with D possibly being TRBD1 (5 bases). CDR1 DFQATT and CDR2 SNEGSKA come from the germline V gene (reference sequence). The V gene lost 3 bases and the J gene lost 8 bases, with 13 bases spanning the gap. This CDR3 comprises 13 residues. CDR3 protein: CSASGQGGEKLFF. The CDR3 region has the DNA TGCAGTGCTAGTGGTCAGGGAGGGGAAAAACTGTTTTTT.

Many counts were recorded for this clonotype. J is TRBJ1-4 and V is TRBV5-1, with no clear D. V lost 6 bases to trimming and J lost 8 bases, with 14 bases between them. This CDR3 spans 13 amino acids. In germline, CDR1 is SGHRS, CDR2 YFSETQ. DNA for the CDR3: TGCGCCAGCAAACGCTTTGATCGGGAAAAACTGTTTTTT. Translation: CASKRFDREKLFF. The complete variable domain, with remaining parts taken from reference TRBV5-1 and TRBJ1-4, reads KAGVTQTPRYLIKTRGQQVTLSCSPISGHRSVSWYQQTPGQGLQFLFEYFSETQRNKGNFPGRFSGRQFSNSRSEMNVSTLELGDSALYLCASKRFDREKLFFGSGTQLSVL.

This chain's CDR3 is CSARVEARSLFF. CDR3 bases: TGCAGTGCTAGAGTGGAGGCTAGGTCCTTGTTCTTC. This chain connects TRBV20-1 to TRBJ2-1; maybe TRBD2 (5 bases). V lost 1 base to trimming and J lost 15 bases, with 16 bases between them. CDR1 is DFQATT, CDR2 SNEGSKA, per germline (reference sequence). There are 12 residues in the CDR3.

This clonotype was detected a few times. The V and J genes are TRBV18 and TRBJ2-2; D possibly corresponds to TRBD2 (5 bases). Germline V gene lookup returns CDR1 KGHSH and CDR2 LQKENI. Trimming left V 0 bases short and J 6 bases short, with 17 bases between. The CDR3 covers 17 residues. CDR3 sequence: CASSPPHRFAGAGELFF. The CDR3 coding sequence is TGTGCCAGCTCACCACCGCATAGATTTGCGGGTGCCGGGGAGCTGTTTTTT.

This clonotype was seen at least ten times. The CDR3 coding sequence is TGTGCCAGCAGTTACGCGGGGTGGTGGAGTGGGAATGAGCAGTTCTTC. Its translation is CASSYAGWWSGNEQFF. The chain joins TRBV6-5 to TRBJ2-1, with D possibly matching TRBD2 (6 bases). Germline V gene data show CDR1 as MNHEY and CDR2 as SVGAGI. CDR3 length: 16 residues. Between the trimmed V and J ends, which lost 2 bases and 7 bases, there was a span of 18 bases.

This clonotype has ten or more counts. In nucleotides, the CDR3 is TGTGCCAGCACCCTTACAAAAGGGTCCGGGGAGCTGTTTTTT. Translating it yields CASTLTKGSGELFF. The rearrangement joins TRBV6-1 to TRBJ2-2; no clear D. Germline V gene lookup returns CDR1 MNHNS and CDR2 SASEGT. The CDR3 sequence is 14 residues long. Deletions cut 7 bases from V and 6 bases from J, with 15 bases between.

The table lists this clonotype with a few counts. V is TRBV2 and J is TRBJ2-1; D perhaps matches TRBD1 (6 bases). Germline CDR1 and CDR2: SNHLY and FYNNEI. Trimming took 6 bases from V and 5 from J, leaving 23 bases between them. The CDR3 has 17 amino acids. The CDR3 bases are TGTGCCAGCAGCCGGACAGAGCTATTCATATCAAACAATGAGCAGTTCTTC. Residues: CASSRTELFISNNEQFF.

This clonotype was seen at least ten times. The chain joins TRBV5-1 to TRBJ1-3, with D uncertain. The CDR3 totals 14 residues. With 4 bases removed from V and 0 bases from J, the gap between germline ends came to 8 bases. Germline CDR1 reads SGHRS; CDR2 reads YFSETQ. DNA for the CDR3: TGCGCCAGCAGCGCGGGTATCTCTGGAAACACCATATATTTT. The encoded protein is CASSAGISGNTIYF.

This clonotype was picked up many times. The rearrangement uses TRBV12-3 or TRBV12-4 and TRBJ2-3; possibly TRBD1 or TRBD2 for D (6 bases each). This CDR3 contains 15 residues. V was pared by 7 bases and J by 4 bases, with 18 bases between. CDR3 in DNA: TGTGCCAGCACCACTTGGGGGGCAAGAGCAGATACGCAGTATTTT. Protein sequence: CASTTWGARADTQYF.

At least ten counts were recorded for this clonotype. V gene TRBV7-6 combines with J gene TRBJ2-3; D gene uncertain. Per the germline V gene, CDR1 is SGHVS and CDR2 is FNYEAQ. There are 15 residues in the CDR3. Trimming took off 1 base at V and 6 bases at J, with 14 bases between the two ends. CDR3 coding DNA: TGTGCCAGCAGCTTAGTTGGCCCCTCCGGTGATACGCAGTATTTT. It is translated as CASSLVGPSGDTQYF. Full variable domain (remainder filled in from reference TRBV7-6 and TRBJ2-3): GAGVSQSPRYKVTKRGQDVALRCDPISGHVSLYWYRQALGQGPEFLTYFNYEAQQDKSGLPNDRFSAERPEGSISTLTIQRTEQRDSAMYRCASSLVGPSGDTQYFGPGTRLTVL.

Ten or more counts support this clonotype. The chain uses TRBV18 and TRBJ2-7; TRBD1 agrees at 10 bases. This CDR3 spans 15 amino acids. The V gene's germline CDR1 is KGHSH and CDR2 LQKENI. V lost 3 bases to trimming and J lost 2 bases; unmatched junction nucleotides: 4. CDR3 protein: CASSPRDRGTYEQYF. The DNA for the CDR3 is TGTGCCAGCTCACCGAGGGACAGGGGAACCTACGAGCAGTACTTC. Drawing the rest from reference TRBV18 and TRBJ2-7, the complete variable domain is NAGVMQNPRHLVRRRGQEARLRCSPMKGHSHVYWYRQLPEEGLKFMVYLQKENIIDESGMPKERFSAEFPKEGPSILRIQQVVRGDSAAYFCASSPRDRGTYEQYFGPGTRLTVT.

This clonotype was found many times. This chain links TRBV5-6 with TRBJ2-3, with D unresolved. The CDR3 is made up of 14 amino acids. Per the germline V gene, CDR1 is SGHDT and CDR2 is YYEEEE. Trimming removed 2 bases at V and 2 bases at J, with 9 bases between. The CDR3 nucleotides read TGTGCCAGCAGCTTCTACCCAGCCACAGATACGCAGTATTTT. Translated: CASSFYPATDTQYF.

In this sample, this clonotype turned up many times. The gene calls are TRBV4-1 and TRBJ2-7, with D hard to call. Germline V gives CDR1 MGHRA, CDR2 YSYEKL. The CDR3 length is 16 residues. Trimming cost V 0 bases and J 5 bases, with 17 bases left between them. CDR3 residues: CASSQDGRPGLDEQYF. Here the CDR3 DNA reads TGCGCCAGCAGCCAAGATGGACGGCCGGGTCTGGACGAGCAGTACTTC.